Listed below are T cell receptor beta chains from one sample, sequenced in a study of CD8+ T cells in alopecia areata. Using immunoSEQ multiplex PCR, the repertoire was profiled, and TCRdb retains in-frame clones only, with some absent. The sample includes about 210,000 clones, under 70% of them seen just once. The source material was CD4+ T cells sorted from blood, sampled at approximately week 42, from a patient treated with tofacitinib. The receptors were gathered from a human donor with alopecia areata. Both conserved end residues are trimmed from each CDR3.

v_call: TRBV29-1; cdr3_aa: SATGTGSVNEQF
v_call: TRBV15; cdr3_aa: ATSRDPPGASSSYEQY
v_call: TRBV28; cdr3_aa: ASSRSGAYYGYT
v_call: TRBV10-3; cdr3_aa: AIRLIGTDGYT
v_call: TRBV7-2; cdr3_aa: ASSFGAGRYNEQF
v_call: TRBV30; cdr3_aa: AWTRDWSSYEQY
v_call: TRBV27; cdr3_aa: ASSYRSPGTAPSSGANVLT
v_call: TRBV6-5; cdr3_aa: ASSFTGNEQY
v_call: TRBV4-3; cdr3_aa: ASSQDLHGYT
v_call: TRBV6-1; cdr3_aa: ASHPWGVGYT
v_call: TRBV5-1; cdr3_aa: ASSPGTRADTQY
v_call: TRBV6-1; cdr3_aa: ASSPDSFFNEQF
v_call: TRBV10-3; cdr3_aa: AISEPPNQPQH
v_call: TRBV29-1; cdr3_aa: SVVSPGREAF
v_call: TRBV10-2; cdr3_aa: ASTPGGETQY
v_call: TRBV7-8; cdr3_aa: ASSLDYRQHGELF
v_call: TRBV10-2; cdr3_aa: ASSLDRAKF
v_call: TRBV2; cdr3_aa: ASRLSARGPYEQY
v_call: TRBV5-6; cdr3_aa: ASSLQGAGYT
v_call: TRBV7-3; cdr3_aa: ASSQGLAGTDTQY
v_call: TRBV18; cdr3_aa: ASSPGGGITTHNEQF
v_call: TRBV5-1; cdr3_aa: ASSPGDTYYGYT
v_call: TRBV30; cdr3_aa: AWSADRNTEAF
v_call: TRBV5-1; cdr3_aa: ASSPAATNEKLF
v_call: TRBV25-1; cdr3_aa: ASSSIAGRQNTGELF
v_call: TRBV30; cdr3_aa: AWSVPLGLTNSPLH
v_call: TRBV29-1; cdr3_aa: SVGTGSYGYT
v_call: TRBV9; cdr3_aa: ASSVSGGATGELF
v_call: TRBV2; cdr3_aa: ASRSSGLAGDTQY
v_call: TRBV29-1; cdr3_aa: SARTAEAF
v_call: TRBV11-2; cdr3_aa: ASSFAGVITDTQY
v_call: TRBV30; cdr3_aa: AWSAKQGAWNGYT
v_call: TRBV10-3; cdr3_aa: AISESGVLGADGYT
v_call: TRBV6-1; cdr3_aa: ASSEGLYGYT
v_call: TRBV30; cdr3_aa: AGTGTGGSPLH
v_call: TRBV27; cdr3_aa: ASSRKGWGQGAQGYGYT
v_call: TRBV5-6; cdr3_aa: ASSLGQEGSPLH
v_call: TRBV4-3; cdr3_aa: ASSQEYTDTEAF
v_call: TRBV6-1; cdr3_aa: ASSVTDSLGQF
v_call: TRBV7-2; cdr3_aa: ASSSTGGAYGYT
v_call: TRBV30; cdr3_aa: AWSVRLAGALDTQY
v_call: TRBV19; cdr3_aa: ASSRQRSYGYT
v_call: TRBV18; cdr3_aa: ASSPRMNTEAF
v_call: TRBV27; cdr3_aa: ASSPDRAKYEQY
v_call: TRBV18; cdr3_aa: ASSPAANTGELF
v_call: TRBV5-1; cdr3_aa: ASSLETGVETQY
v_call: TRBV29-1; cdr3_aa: SVSQGRGTQY
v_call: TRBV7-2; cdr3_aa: ASSLAFNNEQF
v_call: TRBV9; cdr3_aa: ASSVGGGEKLF
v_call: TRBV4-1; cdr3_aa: ASSQGFGQGKETQY
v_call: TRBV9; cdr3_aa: ASSPRAEGGNEQF
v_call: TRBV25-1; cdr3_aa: ASTNTDEKLF
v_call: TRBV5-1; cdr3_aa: ASSLAQGYEQF
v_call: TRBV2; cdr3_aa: ASSDVLYSNYGYT
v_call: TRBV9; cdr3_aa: ASSVANQGQTQY
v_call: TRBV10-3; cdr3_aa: AISESRGTTNEQF
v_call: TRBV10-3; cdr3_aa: ASRTGANVLT